This record covers a single T cell receptor beta chain. This entry belongs to a study of long-term antiretroviral therapy in people with HIV. Study summary: Some samples came about a decade before the 2015 immediate-ART recommendation, and these were the earliest.

Runs used v3.0 of the immunoSEQ assay and were done at survey level. Repertoires were generated with immunoSEQ multiplex PCR, while TCRdb's copy carries only in-frame clones and drops some. The sample has 25,000 to 35,000 clones; roughly 90% are singletons. This clonotype was sampled from a man younger than 35 with HIV. Sequenced here: unsorted PBMCs, sampled 3.1 years after starting antiretroviral therapy.

CDR3 sequence reads: CASSAGNVVRGYEQYF. CDR3 DNA: TGTGCCAGCAGCGCCGGTAATGTAGTCAGGGGCTACGAGCAGTACTTC. The chain links TRBV9 to TRBJ2-7, with D possibly matching TRBD1 (6 bases). The CDR3 has 16 residues. CDR1 and CDR2 from the germline V gene are SGDLS and YYNGEE. Between the trimmed V and J ends, which lost 3 bases and 3 bases, there was a span of 19 bases.